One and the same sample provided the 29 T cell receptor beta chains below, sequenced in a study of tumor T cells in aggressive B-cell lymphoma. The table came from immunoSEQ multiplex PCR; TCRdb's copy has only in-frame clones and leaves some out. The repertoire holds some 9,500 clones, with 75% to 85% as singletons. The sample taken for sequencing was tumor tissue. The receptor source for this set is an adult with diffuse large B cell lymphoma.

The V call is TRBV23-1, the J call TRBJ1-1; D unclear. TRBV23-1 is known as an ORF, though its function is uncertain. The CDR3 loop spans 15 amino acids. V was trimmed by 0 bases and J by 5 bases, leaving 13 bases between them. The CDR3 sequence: CASSQSRARLTEAFF. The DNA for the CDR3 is TGCGCCAGCAGTCAATCCCGCGCCAGGTTGACTGAAGCTTTCTTT.

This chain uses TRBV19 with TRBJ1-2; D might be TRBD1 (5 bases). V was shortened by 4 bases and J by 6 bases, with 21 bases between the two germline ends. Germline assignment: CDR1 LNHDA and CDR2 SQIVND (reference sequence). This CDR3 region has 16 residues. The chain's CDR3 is CASSTLGGTSIHGYTF. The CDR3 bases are TGTGCCAGTAGTACCCTCGGGGGTACCTCCATCCATGGCTACACCTTC.

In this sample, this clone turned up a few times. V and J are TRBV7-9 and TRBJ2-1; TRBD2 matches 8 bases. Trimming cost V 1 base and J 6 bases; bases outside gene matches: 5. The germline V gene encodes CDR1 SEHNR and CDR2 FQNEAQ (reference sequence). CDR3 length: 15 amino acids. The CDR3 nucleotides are TGTGCCAGCAGCTTAGAGGGGCTAGCGGGCAATGAGCAGTTCTTC. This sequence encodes CASSLEGLAGNEQFF.

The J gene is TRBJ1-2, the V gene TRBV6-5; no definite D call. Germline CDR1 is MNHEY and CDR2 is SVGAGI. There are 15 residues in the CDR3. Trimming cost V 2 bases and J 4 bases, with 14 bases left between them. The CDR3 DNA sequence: TGTGCCAGCAGTTACGGAGGGAAACAGTTCTATGGCTACACCTTC. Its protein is CASSYGGKQFYGYTF.

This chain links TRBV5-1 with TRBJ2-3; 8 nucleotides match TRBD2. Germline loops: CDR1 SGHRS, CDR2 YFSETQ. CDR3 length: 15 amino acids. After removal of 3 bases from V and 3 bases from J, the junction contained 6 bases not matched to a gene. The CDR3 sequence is CASSWGLGRTDTQYF. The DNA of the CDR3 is TGCGCCAGCAGCTGGGGACTAGGGAGGACAGATACGCAGTATTTT.

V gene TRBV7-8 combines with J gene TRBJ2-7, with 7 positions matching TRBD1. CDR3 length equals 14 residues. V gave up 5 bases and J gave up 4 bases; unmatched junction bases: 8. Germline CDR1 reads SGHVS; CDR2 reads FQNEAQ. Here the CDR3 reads CASSPRQGMYEQYF. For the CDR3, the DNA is TGTGCCAGCAGCCCCCGACAGGGAATGTACGAGCAGTACTTC.

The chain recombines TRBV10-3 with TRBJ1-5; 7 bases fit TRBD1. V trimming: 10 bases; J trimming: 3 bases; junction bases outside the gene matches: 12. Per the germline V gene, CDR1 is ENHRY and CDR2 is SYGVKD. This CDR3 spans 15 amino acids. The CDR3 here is CATRDSGQPNQPQHF. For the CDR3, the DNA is TGTGCCACCAGAGACTCGGGACAGCCCAATCAGCCCCAGCATTTT.

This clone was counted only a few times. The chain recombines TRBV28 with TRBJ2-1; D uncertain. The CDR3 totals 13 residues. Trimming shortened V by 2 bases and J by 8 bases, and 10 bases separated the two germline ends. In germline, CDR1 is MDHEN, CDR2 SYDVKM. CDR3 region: CASSLLGRDEQFF. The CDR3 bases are TGTGCCAGCAGTTTACTAGGTAGAGATGAGCAGTTCTTC. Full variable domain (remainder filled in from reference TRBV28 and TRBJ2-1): DVKVTQSSRYLVKRTGEKVFLECVQDMDHENMFWYRQDPGLGLRLIYFSYDVKMKEKGDIPEGYSVSREKKERFSLILESASTNQTSMYLCASSLLGRDEQFFGPGTRLTVL.

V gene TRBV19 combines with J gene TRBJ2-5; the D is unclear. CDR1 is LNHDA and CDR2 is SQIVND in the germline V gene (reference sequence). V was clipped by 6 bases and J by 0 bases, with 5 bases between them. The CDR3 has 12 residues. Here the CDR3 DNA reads TGTGCCAGTAGCCAGTACCAAGAGACCCAGTACTTC. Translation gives CASSQYQETQYF.

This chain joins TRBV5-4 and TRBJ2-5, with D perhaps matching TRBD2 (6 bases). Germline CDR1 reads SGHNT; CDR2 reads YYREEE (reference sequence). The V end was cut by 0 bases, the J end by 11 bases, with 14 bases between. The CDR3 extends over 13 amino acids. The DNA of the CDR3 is TGTGCCAGCAGCTTGGCCCAGAGTCGGGAGCAGTACTTC. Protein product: CASSLAQSREQYF. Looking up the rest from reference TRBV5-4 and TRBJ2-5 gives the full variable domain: ETGVTQSPTHLIKTRGQQVTLRCSSQSGHNTVSWYQQALGQGPQFIFQYYREEENGRGNFPPRFSGLQFPNYSSELNVNALELDDSALYLCASSLAQSREQYFGPGTRLLVL.

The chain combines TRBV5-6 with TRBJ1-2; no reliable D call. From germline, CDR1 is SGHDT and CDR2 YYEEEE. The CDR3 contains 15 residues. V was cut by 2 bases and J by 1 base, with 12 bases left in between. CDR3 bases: TGTGCCAGCAGCTTACTGGCAGCGATTAACTATGGCTACACCTTC. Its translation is CASSLLAAINYGYTF.

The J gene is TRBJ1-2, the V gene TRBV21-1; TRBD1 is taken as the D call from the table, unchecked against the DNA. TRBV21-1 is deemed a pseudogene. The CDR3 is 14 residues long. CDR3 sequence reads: CASSKVVQRYGYTF. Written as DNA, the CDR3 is TGTGCCAGCAGCAAAGTGGTACAAAGATATGGCTACACCTTC.

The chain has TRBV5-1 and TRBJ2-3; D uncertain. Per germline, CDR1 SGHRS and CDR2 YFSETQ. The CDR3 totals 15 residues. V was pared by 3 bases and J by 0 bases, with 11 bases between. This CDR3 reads CASSSSGSSTDTQYF. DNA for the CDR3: TGCGCCAGCAGCTCCTCAGGATCTAGCACAGATACGCAGTATTTT. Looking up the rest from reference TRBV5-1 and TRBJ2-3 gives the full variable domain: KAGVTQTPRYLIKTRGQQVTLSCSPISGHRSVSWYQQTPGQGLQFLFEYFSETQRNKGNFPGRFSGRQFSNSRSEMNVSTLELGDSALYLCASSSSGSSTDTQYFGPGTRLTVL.

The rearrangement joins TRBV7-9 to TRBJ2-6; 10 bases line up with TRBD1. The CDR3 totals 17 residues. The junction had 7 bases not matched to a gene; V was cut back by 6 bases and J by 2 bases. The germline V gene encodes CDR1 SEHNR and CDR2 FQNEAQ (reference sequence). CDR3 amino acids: CASSRDRGSAGANVLTF. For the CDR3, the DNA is TGTGCCAGCAGTCGGGACAGGGGTAGTGCTGGGGCCAACGTCCTGACTTTC.

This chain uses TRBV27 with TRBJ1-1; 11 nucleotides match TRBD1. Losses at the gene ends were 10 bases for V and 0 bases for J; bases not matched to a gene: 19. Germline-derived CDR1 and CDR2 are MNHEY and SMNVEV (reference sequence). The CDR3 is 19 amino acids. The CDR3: CATAPGQGAFQTLNTEAFF. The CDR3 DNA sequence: TGTGCCACCGCCCCAGGACAGGGGGCTTTTCAGACCTTGAACACTGAAGCTTTCTTT.

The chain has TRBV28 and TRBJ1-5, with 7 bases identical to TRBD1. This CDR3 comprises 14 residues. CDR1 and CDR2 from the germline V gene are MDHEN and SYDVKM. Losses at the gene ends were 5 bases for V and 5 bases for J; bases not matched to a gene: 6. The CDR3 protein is CASSKQGWDQPQHF. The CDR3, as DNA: TGTGCCAGCAGTAAACAGGGGTGGGATCAGCCCCAGCATTTT.

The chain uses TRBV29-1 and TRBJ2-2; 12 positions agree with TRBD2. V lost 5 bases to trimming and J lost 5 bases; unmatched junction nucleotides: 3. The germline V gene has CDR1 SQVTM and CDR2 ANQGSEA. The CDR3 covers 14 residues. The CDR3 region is CSVYTSGRTGELFF. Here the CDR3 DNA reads TGCAGCGTTTACACTAGCGGGAGGACCGGGGAGCTGTTTTTT.

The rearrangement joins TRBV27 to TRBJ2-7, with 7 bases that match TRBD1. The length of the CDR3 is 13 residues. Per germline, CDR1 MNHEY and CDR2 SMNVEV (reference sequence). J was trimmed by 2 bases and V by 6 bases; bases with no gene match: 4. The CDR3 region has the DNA TGTGCCAGCAGGGCGACAGGGACCTACGAGCAGTACTTC. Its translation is CASRATGTYEQYF.

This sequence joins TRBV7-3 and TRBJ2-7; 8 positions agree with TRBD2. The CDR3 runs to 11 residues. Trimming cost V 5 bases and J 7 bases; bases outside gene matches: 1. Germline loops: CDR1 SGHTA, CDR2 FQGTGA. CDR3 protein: CASSAGGEQYF. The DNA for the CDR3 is TGTGCCAGCAGCGCGGGGGGTGAGCAGTACTTC.

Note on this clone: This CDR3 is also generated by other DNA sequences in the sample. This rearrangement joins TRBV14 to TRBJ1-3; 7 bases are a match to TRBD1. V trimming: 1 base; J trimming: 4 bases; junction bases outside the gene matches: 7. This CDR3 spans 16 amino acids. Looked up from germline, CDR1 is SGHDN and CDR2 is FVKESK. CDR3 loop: CASSQVRTGLGNTIYF. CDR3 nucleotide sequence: TGTGCCAGCAGCCAAGTGAGGACAGGACTAGGAAACACCATATATTTT.

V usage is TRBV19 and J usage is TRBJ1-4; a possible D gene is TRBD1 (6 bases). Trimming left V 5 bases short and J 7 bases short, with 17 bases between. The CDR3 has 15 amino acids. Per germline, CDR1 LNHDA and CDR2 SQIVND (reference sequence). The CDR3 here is CASSFTGSLGEKLFF. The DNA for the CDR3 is TGTGCCAGTAGTTTTACAGGGAGTTTAGGTGAAAAACTGTTTTTT.

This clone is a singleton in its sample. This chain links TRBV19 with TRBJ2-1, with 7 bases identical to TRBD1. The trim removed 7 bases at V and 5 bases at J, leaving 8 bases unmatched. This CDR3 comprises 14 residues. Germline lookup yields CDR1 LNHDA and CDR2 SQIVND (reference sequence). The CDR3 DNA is TGTGCCAGTACGACAGGGTTCCCCCACAATGAGCAGTTCTTC. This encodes CASTTGFPHNEQFF.

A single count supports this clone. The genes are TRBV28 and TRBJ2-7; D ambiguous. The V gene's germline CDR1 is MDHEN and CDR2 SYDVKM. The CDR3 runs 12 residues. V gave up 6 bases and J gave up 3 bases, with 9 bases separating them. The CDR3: CASRLSDYEQYF. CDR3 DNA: TGTGCCAGCAGATTGAGCGACTACGAGCAGTACTTC.

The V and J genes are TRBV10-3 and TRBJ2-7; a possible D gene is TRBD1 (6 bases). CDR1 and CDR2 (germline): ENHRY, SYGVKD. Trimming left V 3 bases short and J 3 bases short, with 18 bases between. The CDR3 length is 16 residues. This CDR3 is CAISDGGQGGNYEQYF. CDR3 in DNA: TGTGCCATCAGTGATGGGGGACAAGGGGGAAACTACGAGCAGTACTTC.

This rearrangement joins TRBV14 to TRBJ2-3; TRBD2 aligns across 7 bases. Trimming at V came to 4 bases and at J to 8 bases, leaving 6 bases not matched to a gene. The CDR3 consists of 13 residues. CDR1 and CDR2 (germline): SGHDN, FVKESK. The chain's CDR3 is CASSRAGRGTQYF. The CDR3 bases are TGTGCCAGCAGCCGAGCGGGAAGAGGTACGCAGTATTTT.

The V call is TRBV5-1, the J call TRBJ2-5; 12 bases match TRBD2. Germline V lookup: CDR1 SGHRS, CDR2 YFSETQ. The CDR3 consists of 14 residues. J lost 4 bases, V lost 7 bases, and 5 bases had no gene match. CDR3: CASRPGLAGETQYF. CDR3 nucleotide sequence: TGCGCCAGCCGGCCGGGACTAGCGGGAGAGACCCAGTACTTC.

CDR3 amino acids: CASSLDRSEKLFF. CDR3 DNA sequence: TGTGCCAGCAGTTTAGATAGAAGTGAAAAACTGTTTTTT. V usage is TRBV27 and J usage is TRBJ1-4, with D unclear. The germline V and J ends were trimmed by 2 bases and 7 bases, with 8 bases remaining between them. Germline assignment: CDR1 MNHEY and CDR2 SMNVEV (reference sequence). There are 13 residues in the CDR3.

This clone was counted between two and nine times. CDR3 sequence reads: CASRGTGSNTGELFF. Here the CDR3 DNA reads TGTGCCAGCAGAGGGACAGGATCGAACACCGGGGAGCTGTTTTTT. The chain combines TRBV7-3 with TRBJ2-2; 8 nucleotides line up with TRBD1. CDR1 and CDR2 from the germline V gene are SGHTA and FQGTGA. The length of the CDR3 is 15 residues. V lost 6 bases to trimming and J lost 0 bases; unmatched junction nucleotides: 3.

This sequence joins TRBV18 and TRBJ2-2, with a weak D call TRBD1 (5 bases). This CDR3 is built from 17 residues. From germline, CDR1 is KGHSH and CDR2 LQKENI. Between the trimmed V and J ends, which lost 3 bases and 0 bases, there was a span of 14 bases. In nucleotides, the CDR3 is TGTGCCAGCTCACCGCAACAGGCCGTTTCGAACACCGGGGAGCTGTTTTTT. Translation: CASSPQQAVSNTGELFF. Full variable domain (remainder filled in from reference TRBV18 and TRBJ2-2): NAGVMQNPRHLVRRRGQEARLRCSPMKGHSHVYWYRQLPEEGLKFMVYLQKENIIDESGMPKERFSAEFPKEGPSILRIQQVVRGDSAAYFCASSPQQAVSNTGELFFGEGSRLTVL.